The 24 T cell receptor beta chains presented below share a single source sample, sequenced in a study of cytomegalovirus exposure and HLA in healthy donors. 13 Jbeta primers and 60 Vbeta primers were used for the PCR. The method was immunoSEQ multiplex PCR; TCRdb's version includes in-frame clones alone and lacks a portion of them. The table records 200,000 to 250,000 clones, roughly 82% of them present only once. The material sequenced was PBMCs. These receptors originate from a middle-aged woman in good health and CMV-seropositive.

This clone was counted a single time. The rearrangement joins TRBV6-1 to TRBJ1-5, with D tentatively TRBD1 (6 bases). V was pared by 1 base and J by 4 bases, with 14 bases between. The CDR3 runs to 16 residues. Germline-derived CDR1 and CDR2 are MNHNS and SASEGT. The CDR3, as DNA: TGTGCCAGCAGTGAAGAGGCAGGGGCTCTTAATCAGCCCCAGCATTTT. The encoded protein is CASSEEAGALNQPQHF.

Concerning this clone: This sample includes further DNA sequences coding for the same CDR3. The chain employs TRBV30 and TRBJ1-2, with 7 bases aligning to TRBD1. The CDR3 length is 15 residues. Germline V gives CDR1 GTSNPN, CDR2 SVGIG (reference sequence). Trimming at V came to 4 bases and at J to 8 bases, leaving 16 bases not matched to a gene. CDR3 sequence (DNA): TGTGCCTGGAAGTATGGGGGGCAGGGGGTTGAGGGCTACACCTTC. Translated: CAWKYGGQGVEGYTF.

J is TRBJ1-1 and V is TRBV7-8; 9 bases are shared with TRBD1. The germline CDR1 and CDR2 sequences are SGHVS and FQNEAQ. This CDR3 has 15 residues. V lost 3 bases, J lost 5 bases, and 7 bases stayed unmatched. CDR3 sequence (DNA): TGTGCCAGCAGCTTTTTGACAGGGGGAAAAACTGAAGCTTTCTTT. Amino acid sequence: CASSFLTGGKTEAFF.

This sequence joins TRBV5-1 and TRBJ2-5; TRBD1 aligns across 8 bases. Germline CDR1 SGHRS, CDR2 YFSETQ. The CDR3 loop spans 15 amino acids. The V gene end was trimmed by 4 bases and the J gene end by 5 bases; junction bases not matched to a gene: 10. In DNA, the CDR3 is TGCGCCAGCAGCGAGTCACAGGGGGTGGAGGAGACCCAGTACTTC. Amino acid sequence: CASSESQGVEETQYF.

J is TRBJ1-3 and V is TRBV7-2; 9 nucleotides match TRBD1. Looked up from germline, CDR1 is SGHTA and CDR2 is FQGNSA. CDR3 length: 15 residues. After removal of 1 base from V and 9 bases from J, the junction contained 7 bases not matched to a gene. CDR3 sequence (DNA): TGTGCCAGCAGCTTAGACAGGGGGCCGGGGAGCACCATATATTTT. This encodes CASSLDRGPGSTIYF.

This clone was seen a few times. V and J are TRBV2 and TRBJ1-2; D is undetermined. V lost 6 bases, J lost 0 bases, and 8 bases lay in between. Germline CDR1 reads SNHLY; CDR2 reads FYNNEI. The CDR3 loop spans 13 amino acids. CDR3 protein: CASREFSNYGYTF. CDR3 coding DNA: TGTGCCAGCAGAGAGTTCTCTAACTATGGCTACACCTTC.

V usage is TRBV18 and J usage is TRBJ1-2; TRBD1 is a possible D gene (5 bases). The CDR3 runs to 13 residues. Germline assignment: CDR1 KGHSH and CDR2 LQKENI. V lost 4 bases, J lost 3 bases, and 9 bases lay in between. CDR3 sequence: CASSLQVDYGYTF. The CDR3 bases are TGTGCCAGCTCACTACAGGTCGACTATGGCTACACCTTC.

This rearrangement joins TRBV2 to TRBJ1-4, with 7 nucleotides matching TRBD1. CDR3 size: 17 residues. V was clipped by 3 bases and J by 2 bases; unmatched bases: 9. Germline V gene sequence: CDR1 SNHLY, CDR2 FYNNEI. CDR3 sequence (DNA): TGTGCCAGCAGTGATACAGGGGCAATAGCGACTAATGAAAAACTGTTTTTT. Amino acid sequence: CASSDTGAIATNEKLFF.

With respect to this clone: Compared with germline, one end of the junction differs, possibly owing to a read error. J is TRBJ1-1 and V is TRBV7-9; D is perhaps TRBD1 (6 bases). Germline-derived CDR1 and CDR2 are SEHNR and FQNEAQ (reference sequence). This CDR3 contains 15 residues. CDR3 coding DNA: TGTTCCAGCAGCCCGTCCGACAGGTTCAACACTGAAGCTTTCTTT. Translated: CSSSPSDRFNTEAFF.

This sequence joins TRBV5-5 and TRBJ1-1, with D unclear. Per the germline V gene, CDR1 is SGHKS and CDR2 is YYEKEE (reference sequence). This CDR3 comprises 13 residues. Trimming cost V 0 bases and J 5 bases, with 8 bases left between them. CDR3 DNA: TGTGCCAGCAGCTTGGAAGAGTGGACTGAAGCTTTCTTT. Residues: CASSLEEWTEAFF.

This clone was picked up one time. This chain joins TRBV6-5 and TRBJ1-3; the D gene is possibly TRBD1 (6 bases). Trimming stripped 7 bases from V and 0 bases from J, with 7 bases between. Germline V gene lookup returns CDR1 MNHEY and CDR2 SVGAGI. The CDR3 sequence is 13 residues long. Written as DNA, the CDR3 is TGTGCCAGCACCAGGGGCTCTGGAAACACCATATATTTT. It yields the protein CASTRGSGNTIYF.

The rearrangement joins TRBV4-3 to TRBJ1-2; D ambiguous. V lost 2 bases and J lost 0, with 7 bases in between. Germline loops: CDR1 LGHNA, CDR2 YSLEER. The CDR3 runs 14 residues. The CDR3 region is CASSQTDTNYGYTF. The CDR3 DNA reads TGCGCCAGCAGCCAAACAGACACTAACTATGGCTACACCTTC.

The CDR3 sequence: CASSQVTSGTGDTQYF. CDR3 DNA: TGTGCCAGCAGCCAAGTGACTAGCGGGACGGGAGATACGCAGTATTTT. This sequence joins TRBV4-2 and TRBJ2-3, with TRBD2 matching over 11 bases. The CDR3 consists of 16 residues. CDR1 is LGHNA, CDR2 YNFKEQ, per germline. Trimming cost V 1 base and J 5 bases; bases outside gene matches: 5.

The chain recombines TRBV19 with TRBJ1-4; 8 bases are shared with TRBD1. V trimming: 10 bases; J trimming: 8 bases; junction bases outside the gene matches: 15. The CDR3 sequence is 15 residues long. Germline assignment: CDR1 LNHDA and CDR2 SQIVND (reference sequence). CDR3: CATGTGRSQGEKLFF. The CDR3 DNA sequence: TGTGCCACGGGGACAGGAAGAAGCCAAGGGGAAAAACTGTTTTTT.

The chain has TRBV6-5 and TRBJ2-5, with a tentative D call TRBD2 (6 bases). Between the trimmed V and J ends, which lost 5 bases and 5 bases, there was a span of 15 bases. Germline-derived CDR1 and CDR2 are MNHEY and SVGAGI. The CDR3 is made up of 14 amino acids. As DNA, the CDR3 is TGTGCCAGCAGTCTGGGACTCGGCAGGGAGACCCAGTACTTC. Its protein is CASSLGLGRETQYF.

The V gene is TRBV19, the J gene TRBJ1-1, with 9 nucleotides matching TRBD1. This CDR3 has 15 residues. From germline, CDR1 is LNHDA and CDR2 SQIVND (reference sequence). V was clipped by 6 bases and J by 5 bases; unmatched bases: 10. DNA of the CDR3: TGTGCCAGTAGCCCGACAGGGGGTGGGAAAACTGAAGCTTTCTTT. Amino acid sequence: CASSPTGGGKTEAFF.

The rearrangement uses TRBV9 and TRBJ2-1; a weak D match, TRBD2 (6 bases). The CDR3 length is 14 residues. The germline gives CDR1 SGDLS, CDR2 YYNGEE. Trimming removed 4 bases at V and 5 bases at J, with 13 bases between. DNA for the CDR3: TGTGCCAGCAGCATTGGGACTTATAACAATGAGCAGTTCTTC. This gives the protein CASSIGTYNNEQFF. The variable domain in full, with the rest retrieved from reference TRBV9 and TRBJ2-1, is DSGVTQTPKHLITATGQRVTLRCSPRSGDLSVYWYQQSLDQGLQFLIQYYNGEERAKGNILERFSAQQFPDLHSELNLSSLELGDSALYFCASSIGTYNNEQFFGPGTRLTVL.

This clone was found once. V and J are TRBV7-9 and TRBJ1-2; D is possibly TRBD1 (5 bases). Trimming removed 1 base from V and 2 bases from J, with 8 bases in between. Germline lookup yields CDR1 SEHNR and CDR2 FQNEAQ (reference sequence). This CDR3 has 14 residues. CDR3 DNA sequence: TGTGCCAGCAGCTTAGGAAAGGGGAACTATGGCTACACCTTC. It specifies CASSLGKGNYGYTF.

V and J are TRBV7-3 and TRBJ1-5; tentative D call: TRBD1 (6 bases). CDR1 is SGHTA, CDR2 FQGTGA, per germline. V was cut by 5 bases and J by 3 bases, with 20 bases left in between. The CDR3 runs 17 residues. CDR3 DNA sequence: TGTGCCAGCAGCCCCTCCGAGGGGGAAAGGCACAATCAGCCCCAGCATTTT. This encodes CASSPSEGERHNQPQHF.

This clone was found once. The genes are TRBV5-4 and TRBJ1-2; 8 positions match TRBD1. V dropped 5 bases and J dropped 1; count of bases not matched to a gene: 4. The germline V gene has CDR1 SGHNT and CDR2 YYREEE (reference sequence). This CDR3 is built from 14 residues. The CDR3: CASRQGGDNYGYTF. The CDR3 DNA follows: TGTGCCAGCAGACAGGGGGGTGATAACTATGGCTACACCTTC.

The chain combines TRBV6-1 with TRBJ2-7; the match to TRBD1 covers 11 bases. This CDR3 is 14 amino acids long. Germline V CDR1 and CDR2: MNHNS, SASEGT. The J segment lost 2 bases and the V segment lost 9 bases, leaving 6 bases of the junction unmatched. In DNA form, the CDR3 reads TGTGCCAGTCAACCGGGACAGGGGGCCTACGAGCAGTACTTC. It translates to CASQPGQGAYEQYF.

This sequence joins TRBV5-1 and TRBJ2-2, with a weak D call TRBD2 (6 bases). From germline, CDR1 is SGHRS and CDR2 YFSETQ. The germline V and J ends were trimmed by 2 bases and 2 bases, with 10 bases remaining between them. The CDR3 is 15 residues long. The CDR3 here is CASSFEGLNTGELFF. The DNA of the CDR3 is TGCGCCAGCAGCTTTGAGGGACTTAACACCGGGGAGCTGTTTTTT.

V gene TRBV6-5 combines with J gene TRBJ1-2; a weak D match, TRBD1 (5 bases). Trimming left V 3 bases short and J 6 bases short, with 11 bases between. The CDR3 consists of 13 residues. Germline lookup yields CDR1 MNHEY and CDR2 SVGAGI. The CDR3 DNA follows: TGTGCCAGCAGTTATGCTGCGGGGCATGGCTACACCTTC. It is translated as CASSYAAGHGYTF.

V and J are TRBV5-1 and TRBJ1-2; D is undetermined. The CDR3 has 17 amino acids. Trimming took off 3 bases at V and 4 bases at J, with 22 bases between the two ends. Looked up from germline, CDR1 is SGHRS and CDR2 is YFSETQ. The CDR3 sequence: CASSSARTNIRGYGYTF. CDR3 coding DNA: TGCGCCAGCAGCTCCGCACGAACCAATATCCGGGGCTATGGCTACACCTTC.